Listed below are T cell receptor beta chains from one sample, sequenced in a study of blood T cell repertoires in COVID-19. Produced via immunoSEQ multiplex PCR; TCRdb's table is partial and in-frame only. The table shows roughly 150,000 clones, with more than 80% occurring only once. Sequenced input: PBMCs or T cells enriched from blood (not recorded which). The receptors come from a woman in her late teens or twenties who had been exposed to COVID-19. Both conserved end residues are part of each CDR3. A D gene is named only where the DNA matches it firmly. Some rows mark clone size as missing; the rest say once, few, many or name a class of expanded clone.

d_call,clone_size,cdr3_length,j_call,v_call,cdr3_nt,cdr3_aa
-,-,12,TRBJ2-7,TRBV11-2,TGTGCCAGCAGCTTATTACAGGGTAGGCAGTACTTC,CASSLLQGRQYF
-,-,11,TRBJ2-1,TRBV28,TGTGCCAGCAATTTTTTCGATGAGCAGTTCTTC,CASNFFDEQFF
TRBD1,-,15,TRBJ2-7,TRBV19,TGTGCCAGTAGCCGTGGGGGGACAGGGTCCTACGAGCAGTACTTC,CASSRGGTGSYEQYF
TRBD1,few,18,TRBJ1-5,TRBV7-2,TGTGCCAGCAACCTACACCCGCGGACAGGGGTGTCTAATCAGCCCCAGCATTTT,CASNLHPRTGVSNQPQHF
-,once,16,TRBJ1-4,TRBV28,TGTGCCAGCAGTTTCTTAGGGGCAGGGGATGAGGAAAAACTGTTTTTT,CASSFLGAGDEEKLFF
TRBD1,-,17,TRBJ1-3,TRBV20-1,TGCAGTGCTAGTCGGGACAGGGGTATCATCTCTGGAAACACCATATATTTT,CSASRDRGIISGNTIYF
TRBD2,-,15,TRBJ2-7,TRBV7-2,TGTGCCAGCAGCCCTCGGGCGGGAGGGCCCGGCGAGCAGTACTTC,CASSPRAGGPGEQYF
-,few,15,TRBJ1-2,TRBV21-1,TGTGCCAGCAGCAAATGTGGGACAGGGAACTATGGCTACACCTTC,CASSKCGTGNYGYTF
-,-,14,TRBJ1-1,TRBV10-3,TGTGCCATCAGTAGCGGAGCGGGGAGAACTGAAGCTTTCTTT,CAISSGAGRTEAFF
TRBD2,once,12,TRBJ2-5,TRBV6-5,TGTGCCAGCCGAGCGGGAGGTGAGACCCAGTACTTC,CASRAGGETQYF
-,-,14,TRBJ1-3,TRBV18,TGTGCCAGCTCGGCCGCAGGTTCTGGAAACACCATATATTTT,CASSAAGSGNTIYF
TRBD2,-,19,TRBJ2-5,TRBV7-9,TGTGCCAGCAGCTTGATGGGACTAGCGGGAGGGCCGTCAGGAGAGACCCAGTACTTC,CASSLMGLAGGPSGETQYF
TRBD2,-,14,TRBJ2-3,TRBV29-1,TGCAGCGTTGTACCTAGCGGAATCACAGATACGCAGTATTTT,CSVVPSGITDTQYF